A single sample gave rise to the 17 T cell receptor beta chains below, sequenced in a study of blood T cell repertoires in COVID-19. Only in-frame clones appear in the TCRdb table, and some are missing; sequencing was by immunoSEQ multiplex PCR. The repertoire holds some 130,000 clones, approximately 84% seen once, with approximately 1.8% in the top ten. The specimen was peripheral blood. The receptor set was obtained from a man aged 65-85 years with acute or convalescent COVID-19.

This clone was picked up one time. The rearrangement uses TRBV18 and TRBJ1-1, with D possibly being TRBD1 (5 bases). Trimming cost V 0 bases and J 1 base, with 15 bases left between them. The germline gives CDR1 KGHSH, CDR2 LQKENI. There are 17 residues in the CDR3. The CDR3 protein is CASSPPGGMSTNTEAFF. The CDR3 nucleotides are TGTGCCAGCTCACCACCCGGGGGAATGAGTACGAACACTGAAGCTTTCTTT.

The V call is TRBV7-9, the J call TRBJ1-2; the match to TRBD1 covers 7 bases. The J segment lost 8 bases and the V segment lost 2 bases, leaving 8 bases of the junction unmatched. The CDR3 is made up of 14 amino acids. Looked up from germline, CDR1 is SEHNR and CDR2 is FQNEAQ (reference sequence). This CDR3 is CASSLMRQGTGYTF. The CDR3 nucleotides are TGTGCCAGCAGCTTAATGAGACAGGGTACCGGCTACACCTTC.

This chain joins TRBV28 and TRBJ1-2; D is ambiguous. Germline-derived CDR1 and CDR2 are MDHEN and SYDVKM. With 6 bases removed from V and 3 bases from J, the gap between germline ends came to 8 bases. The CDR3 runs to 12 residues. CDR3 in DNA: TGTGCCAGCAGCTTTTTTGACTATGGCTACACCTTC. Protein: CASSFFDYGYTF.

The chain links TRBV9 to TRBJ1-2, with TRBD1 matching over 7 bases. The germline V gene encodes CDR1 SGDLS and CDR2 YYNGEE. V shed 2 bases, J shed 3 bases, and the junction held 4 bases outside the gene matches. The length of the CDR3 is 14 residues. Written as DNA, the CDR3 is TGTGCCAGCAGCGTTGGAACAGGGGACTATGGCTACACCTTC. Translated, it gives CASSVGTGDYGYTF.

The chain is built from TRBV19 and TRBJ1-3; 8 positions match TRBD1. V was clipped by 7 bases and J by 2 bases; unmatched bases: 10. Germline-derived CDR1 and CDR2 are LNHDA and SQIVND (reference sequence). The CDR3 is made up of 16 amino acids. The CDR3 sequence: CASTITPRGPGNTIYF. The CDR3 bases are TGTGCCAGTACCATCACTCCCAGGGGGCCTGGAAACACCATATATTTT.

Many counts were recorded for this clone. The chain couples TRBV9 to TRBJ1-6, with D possibly matching TRBD1 (6 bases). Trimming stripped 1 base from V and 3 bases from J, with 8 bases between. Germline assignment: CDR1 SGDLS and CDR2 YYNGEE. This CDR3 region has 15 residues. The CDR3 nucleotides are TGTGCCAGCAGCGTAACGGACAGCTATAATTCACCCCTCCACTTT. This encodes CASSVTDSYNSPLHF.

The chain joins TRBV6-2 or TRBV6-3 to TRBJ2-7; the match to TRBD2 covers 7 bases. V lost 6 bases to trimming and J lost 6 bases; unmatched junction nucleotides: 5. Germline CDR1 and CDR2: MNHEY and SVGEGT. This CDR3 is built from 12 residues. Here the CDR3 DNA reads TGTGCCAGCAGCAGACTAGCCTTCGAGCAGTACTTC. It yields the protein CASSRLAFEQYF.

V gene TRBV3-1 (or the pseudogene TRBV3-2) combines with J gene TRBJ1-4; 11 nucleotides match TRBD1. The CDR3 is 16 amino acids. V lost 4 bases to trimming and J lost 4 bases; unmatched junction nucleotides: 5. The germline gives CDR1 LGHDT, CDR2 YNNKEL (reference sequence). The CDR3 protein is CASSLRTGGGNEKLFF. The DNA of the CDR3 is TGTGCCAGCAGCCTTAGGACAGGGGGCGGTAATGAAAAACTGTTTTTT.

This clone was detected a few times. The chain has TRBV19 and TRBJ1-2; 7 bases line up with TRBD1. Losses at the gene ends were 5 bases for V and 0 bases for J; bases not matched to a gene: 9. Germline CDR1 LNHDA, CDR2 SQIVND (reference sequence). The CDR3 extends over 16 amino acids. The CDR3 bases are TGTGCCAGTAGTGGCTTGACAGGGCGAGCTAACTATGGCTACACCTTC. This encodes CASSGLTGRANYGYTF. The full variable domain, with the rest looked up from reference TRBV19 and TRBJ1-2, is DGGITQSPKYLFRKEGQNVTLSCEQNLNHDAMYWYRQDPGQGLRLIYYSQIVNDFQKGDIAEGYSVSREKKESFPLTVTSAQKNPTAFYLCASSGLTGRANYGYTFGSGTRLTVV.

The rearrangement links TRBV7-8 to TRBJ1-6, with 9 positions matching TRBD1. The CDR3 loop spans 14 amino acids. The germline CDR1 and CDR2 sequences are SGHVS and FQNEAQ. V shed 3 bases and J 10 bases; nucleotides not matched to a gene: 4. The CDR3 sequence is CASSLDRGMSPLHF. The CDR3 DNA reads TGTGCCAGCAGCTTGGACAGGGGTATGTCACCCCTCCACTTT.

This chain links TRBV9 with TRBJ1-2; perhaps TRBD1 as D (6 bases). This CDR3 region has 13 residues. The germline gives CDR1 SGDLS, CDR2 YYNGEE. Trimming removed 3 bases from V and 4 bases from J, with 10 bases in between. CDR3 sequence (DNA): TGTGCCAGCAGCGGAGACAGGAGCTATGGCTACACCTTC. The encoded protein is CASSGDRSYGYTF.

The chain recombines TRBV6-5 with TRBJ2-7, with D possibly being TRBD1 (5 bases). Germline assignment: CDR1 MNHEY and CDR2 SVGAGI. The CDR3 is 15 residues long. V gave up 4 bases and J gave up 4 bases, with 17 bases separating them. The CDR3 region is CASSSHHPGRYEQYF. Here the CDR3 DNA reads TGTGCCAGCAGTTCCCATCACCCAGGGCGGTACGAGCAGTACTTC.

V and J are TRBV6-1 and TRBJ1-5, with TRBD1 matching over 7 bases. The CDR3 spans 17 residues. Germline V gene lookup returns CDR1 MNHNS and CDR2 SASEGT. Germline trimming cut 2 bases from V and 4 bases from J; bases unmatched to any gene: 11. CDR3 residues: CASSERSQGRGNQPQHF. The CDR3 nucleotides are TGTGCCAGCAGTGAAAGGTCACAGGGGAGAGGTAATCAGCCCCAGCATTTT.

The V and J genes are TRBV28 and TRBJ2-5; no clear D. This CDR3 is built from 14 residues. Germline V gene lookup returns CDR1 MDHEN and CDR2 SYDVKM. V lost 3 bases, J lost 4 bases, and 12 bases lay in between. Here the CDR3 reads CASSLASVGETQYF. CDR3 nucleotide sequence: TGTGCCAGCAGTTTGGCTAGTGTAGGAGAGACCCAGTACTTC.

This clone turned up a few times. V is TRBV19 and J is TRBJ1-5; TRBD1 agrees at 9 bases. The CDR3 contains 19 residues. V trimming: 4 bases; J trimming: 4 bases; junction bases outside the gene matches: 17. In germline, CDR1 is LNHDA, CDR2 SQIVND (reference sequence). The CDR3 loop reads CASSTSPGTGINRNQPQHF. CDR3 bases: TGTGCCAGTAGTACCAGTCCCGGGACAGGGATTAATCGGAATCAGCCCCAGCATTTT.

The chain carries TRBV7-2 and TRBJ1-5; possibly TRBD1 for D (5 bases). The V and J ends lost 3 bases and 5 bases respectively, with 8 bases between them. Germline CDR1 is SGHTA and CDR2 is FQGNSA. This CDR3 comprises 13 residues. The CDR3 loop reads CASSFVGDQPQHF. The DNA for the CDR3 is TGTGCCAGCAGCTTTGTAGGGGATCAGCCCCAGCATTTT.

The chain joins TRBV11-2 to TRBJ1-2; D possibly corresponds to TRBD1 (6 bases). Trimming removed 6 bases from V and 4 bases from J, with 15 bases in between. The CDR3 loop spans 14 amino acids. CDR1 and CDR2 from the germline V gene are SGHAT and FQNNGV. CDR3 protein: CASRGAGARYGYTF. The CDR3 bases are TGTGCCAGCAGGGGGGCAGGGGCCCGCTATGGCTACACCTTC.